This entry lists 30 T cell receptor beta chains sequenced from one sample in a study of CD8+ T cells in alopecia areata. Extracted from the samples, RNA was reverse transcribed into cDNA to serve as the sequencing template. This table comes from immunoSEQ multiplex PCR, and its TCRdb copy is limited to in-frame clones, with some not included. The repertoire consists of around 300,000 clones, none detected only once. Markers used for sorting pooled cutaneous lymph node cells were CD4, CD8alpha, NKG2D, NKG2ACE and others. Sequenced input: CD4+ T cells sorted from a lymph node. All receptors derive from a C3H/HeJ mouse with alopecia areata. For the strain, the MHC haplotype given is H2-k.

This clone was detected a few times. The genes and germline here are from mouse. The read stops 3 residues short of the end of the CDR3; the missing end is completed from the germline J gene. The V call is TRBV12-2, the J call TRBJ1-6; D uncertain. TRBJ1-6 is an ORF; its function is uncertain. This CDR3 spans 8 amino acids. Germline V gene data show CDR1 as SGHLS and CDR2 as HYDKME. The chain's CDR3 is CASSCLYF. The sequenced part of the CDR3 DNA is TGTGCCAGCTCTTGC.

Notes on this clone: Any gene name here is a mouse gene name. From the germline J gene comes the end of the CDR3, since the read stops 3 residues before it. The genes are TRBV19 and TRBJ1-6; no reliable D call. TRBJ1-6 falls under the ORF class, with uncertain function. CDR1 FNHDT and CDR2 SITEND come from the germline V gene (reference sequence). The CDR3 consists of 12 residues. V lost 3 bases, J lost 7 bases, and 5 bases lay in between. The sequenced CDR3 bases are TGTGCCAGCAGTAACACAAATTCGCCC. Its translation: CASSNTNSP. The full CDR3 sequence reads CASSNTNSPLYF.

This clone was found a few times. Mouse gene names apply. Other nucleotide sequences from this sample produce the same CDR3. The CDR3 bases that were read are TGTGCCAGCAGTATAAGGGGACAGCAAGAC. This sequence encodes CASSIRGQQD. In full, the CDR3 reads CASSIRGQQDTQYF. This chain uses TRBV19 with TRBJ2-5, with 7 bases fitting TRBD1. The sequenced fragment ends 4 residues before the CDR3 boundary, so the rest is inferred from the germline J gene. Germline lookup yields CDR1 FNHDT and CDR2 SITEND (reference sequence). The CDR3 is 14 residues long. V lost 1 base, J lost 3 bases, and 2 bases stayed unmatched.

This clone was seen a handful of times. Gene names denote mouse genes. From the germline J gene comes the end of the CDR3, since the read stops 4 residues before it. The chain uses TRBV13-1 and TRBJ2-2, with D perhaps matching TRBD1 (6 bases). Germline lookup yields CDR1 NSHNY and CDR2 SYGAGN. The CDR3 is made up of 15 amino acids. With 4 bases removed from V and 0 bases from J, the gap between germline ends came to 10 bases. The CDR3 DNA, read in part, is TGTGCCAGCAGTCCCGGGACATCAAACACCGGG. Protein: CASSPGTSNTG. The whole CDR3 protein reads CASSPGTSNTGQLYF.

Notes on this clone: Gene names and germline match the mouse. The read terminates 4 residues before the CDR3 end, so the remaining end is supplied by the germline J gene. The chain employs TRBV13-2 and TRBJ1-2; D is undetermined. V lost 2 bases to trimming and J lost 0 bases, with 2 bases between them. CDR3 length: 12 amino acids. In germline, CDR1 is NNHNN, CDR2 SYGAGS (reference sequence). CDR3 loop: CASGEANSDYTF. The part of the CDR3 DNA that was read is TGTGCCAGCGGTGAGGCAAACTCC.

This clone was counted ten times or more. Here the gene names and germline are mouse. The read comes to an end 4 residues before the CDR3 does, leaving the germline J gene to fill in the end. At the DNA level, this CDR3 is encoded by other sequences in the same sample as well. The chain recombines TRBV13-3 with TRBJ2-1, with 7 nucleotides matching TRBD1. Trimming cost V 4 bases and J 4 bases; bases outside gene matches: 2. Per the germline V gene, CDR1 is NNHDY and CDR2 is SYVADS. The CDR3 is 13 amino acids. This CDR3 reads CASSPGQYAEQFF. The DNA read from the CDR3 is TGTGCCAGCAGTCCGGGACAGTATGCT.

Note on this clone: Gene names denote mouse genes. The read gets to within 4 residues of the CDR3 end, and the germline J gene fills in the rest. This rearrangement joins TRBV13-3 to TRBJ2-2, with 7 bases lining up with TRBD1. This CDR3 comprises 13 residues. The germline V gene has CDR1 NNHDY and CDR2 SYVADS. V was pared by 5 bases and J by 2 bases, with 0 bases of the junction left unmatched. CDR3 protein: CASRTGNTGQLYF. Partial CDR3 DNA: TGTGCCAGCAGGACAGGGAACACCGGG.

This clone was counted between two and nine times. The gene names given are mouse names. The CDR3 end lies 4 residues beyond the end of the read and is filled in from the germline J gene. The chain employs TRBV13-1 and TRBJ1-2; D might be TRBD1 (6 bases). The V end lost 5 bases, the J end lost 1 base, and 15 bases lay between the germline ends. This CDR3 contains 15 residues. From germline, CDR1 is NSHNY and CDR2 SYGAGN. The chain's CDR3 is CASSQDRRGNSDYTF. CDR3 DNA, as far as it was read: TGTGCCAGCAGCCAAGACAGGAGGGGAAACTCC.

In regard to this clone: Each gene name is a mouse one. The CDR3 bases that were read are TGTGCCAGCAGCCAAGAAGGCAGGGGCGGGACA. Protein: CASSQEGRGGT. The entire CDR3 is CASSQEGRGGTEVFF. This chain joins TRBV5 and TRBJ1-1; TRBD1 might be the D (6 bases). The CDR3 end is not reached by the read, which stops 4 residues before it; the germline J gene fills it in. Germline values: CDR1 LGHNA, CDR2 YNLKQL (reference sequence). This CDR3 has 15 residues.

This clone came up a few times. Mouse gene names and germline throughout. CDR3 protein: CASSLETGGAAEQFF. CDR3 DNA (partial): TGTGCCAGCAGCTTAGAAACTGGGGGGGCTGCT. The genes are TRBV3 and TRBJ2-1; TRBD2 matches 11 bases. From the germline J gene comes the end of the CDR3, since the read stops 4 residues before it. V lost 1 base to trimming and J lost 6 bases; unmatched junction nucleotides: 2. The CDR3 is 15 amino acids. CDR1 SNHLY and CDR2 FYNGKV come from the germline V gene (reference sequence).

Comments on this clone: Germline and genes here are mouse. The CDR3 bases that were read are TGTGCCAGCAGGGGACAGGGTTCC. Translation gives CASRGQGS. The complete CDR3 sequence is CASRGQGSDYTF. The V gene is TRBV19, the J gene TRBJ1-2, with 9 bases lining up with TRBD1. The read comes to an end 4 residues before the CDR3 does, leaving the germline J gene to fill in the end. The CDR3 spans 12 residues. Germline loops: CDR1 FNHDT, CDR2 SITEND (reference sequence).

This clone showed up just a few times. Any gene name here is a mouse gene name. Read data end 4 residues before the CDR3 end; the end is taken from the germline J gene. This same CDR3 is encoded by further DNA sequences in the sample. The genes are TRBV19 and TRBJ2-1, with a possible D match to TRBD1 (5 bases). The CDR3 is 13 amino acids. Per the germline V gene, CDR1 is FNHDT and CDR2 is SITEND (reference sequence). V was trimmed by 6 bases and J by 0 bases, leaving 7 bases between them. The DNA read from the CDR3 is TGTGCCAGCACAAGGGGTAACTATGCT. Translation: CASTRGNYA. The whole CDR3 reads CASTRGNYAEQFF.

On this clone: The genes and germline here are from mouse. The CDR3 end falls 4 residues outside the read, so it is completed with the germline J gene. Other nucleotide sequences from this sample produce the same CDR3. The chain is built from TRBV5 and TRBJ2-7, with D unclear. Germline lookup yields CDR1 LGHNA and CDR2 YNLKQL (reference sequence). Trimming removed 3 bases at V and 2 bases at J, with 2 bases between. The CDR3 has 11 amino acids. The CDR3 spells CASSQTYEQYF. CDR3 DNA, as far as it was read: TGTGCCAGCAGCCAGACCTAT.

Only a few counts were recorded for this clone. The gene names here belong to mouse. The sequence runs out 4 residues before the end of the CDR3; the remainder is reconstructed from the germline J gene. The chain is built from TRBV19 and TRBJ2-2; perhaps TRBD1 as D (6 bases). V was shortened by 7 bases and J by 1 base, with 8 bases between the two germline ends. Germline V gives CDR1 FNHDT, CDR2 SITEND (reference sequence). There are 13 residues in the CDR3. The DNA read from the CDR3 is TGTGCCAGCGCCAGGGGAAACACCGGG. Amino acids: CASARGNTG. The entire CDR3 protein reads CASARGNTGQLYF.

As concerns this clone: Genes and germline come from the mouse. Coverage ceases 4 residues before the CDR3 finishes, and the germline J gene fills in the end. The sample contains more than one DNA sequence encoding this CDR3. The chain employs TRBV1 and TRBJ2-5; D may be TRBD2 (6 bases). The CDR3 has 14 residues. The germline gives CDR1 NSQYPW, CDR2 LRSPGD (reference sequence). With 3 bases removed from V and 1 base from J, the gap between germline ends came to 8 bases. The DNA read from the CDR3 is TGCACCTGCAGTGCTGGGGGTGACCAAGAC. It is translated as CTCSAGGDQD. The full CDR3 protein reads CTCSAGGDQDTQYF. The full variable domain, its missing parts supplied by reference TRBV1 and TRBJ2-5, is VTLLEQNPRWRLVPRGQAVNLRCILKNSQYPWMSWYQQDLQKQLQWLFTLRSPGDKEVKSLPGADYLATRVTDTELRLQVANMSQGRTLYCTCSAGGDQDTQYFGPGTRLLVL.

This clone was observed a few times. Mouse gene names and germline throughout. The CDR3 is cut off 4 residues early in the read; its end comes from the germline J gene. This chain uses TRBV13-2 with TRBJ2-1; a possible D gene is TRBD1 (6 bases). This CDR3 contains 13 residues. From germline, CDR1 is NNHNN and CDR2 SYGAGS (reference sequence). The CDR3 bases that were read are TGTGCCAGCGGTGATACAGGGAGGGCT. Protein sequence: CASGDTGRA. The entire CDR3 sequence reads CASGDTGRAEQFF.

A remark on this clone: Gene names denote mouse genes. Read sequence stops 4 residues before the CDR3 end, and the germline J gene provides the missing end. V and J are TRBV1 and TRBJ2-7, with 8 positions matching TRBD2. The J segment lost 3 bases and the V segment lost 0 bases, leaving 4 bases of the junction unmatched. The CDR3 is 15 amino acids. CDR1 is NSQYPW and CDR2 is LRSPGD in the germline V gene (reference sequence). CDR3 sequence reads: CTCSADVGGVYEQYF. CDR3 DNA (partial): TGCACCTGCAGTGCAGATGTGGGGGGGGTCTAT.

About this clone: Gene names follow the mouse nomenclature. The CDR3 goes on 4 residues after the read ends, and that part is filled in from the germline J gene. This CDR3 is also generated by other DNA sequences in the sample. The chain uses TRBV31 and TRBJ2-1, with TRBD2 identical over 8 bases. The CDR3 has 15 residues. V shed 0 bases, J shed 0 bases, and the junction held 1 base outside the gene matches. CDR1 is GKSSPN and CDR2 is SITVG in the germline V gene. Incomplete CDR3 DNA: TGTGCCTGGAGTCTACTGGGGGTTAACTATGCT. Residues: CAWSLLGVNYA. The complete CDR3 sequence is CAWSLLGVNYAEQFF.

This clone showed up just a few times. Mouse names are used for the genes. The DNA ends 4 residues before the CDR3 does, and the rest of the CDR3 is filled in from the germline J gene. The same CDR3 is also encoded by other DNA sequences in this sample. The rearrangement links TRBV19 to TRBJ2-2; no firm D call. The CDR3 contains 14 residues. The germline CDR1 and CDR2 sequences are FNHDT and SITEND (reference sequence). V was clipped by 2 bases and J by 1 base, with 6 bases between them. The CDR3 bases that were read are TGTGCCAGCAGTATCAACAGAAACACCGGG. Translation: CASSINRNTG. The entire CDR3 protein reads CASSINRNTGQLYF.

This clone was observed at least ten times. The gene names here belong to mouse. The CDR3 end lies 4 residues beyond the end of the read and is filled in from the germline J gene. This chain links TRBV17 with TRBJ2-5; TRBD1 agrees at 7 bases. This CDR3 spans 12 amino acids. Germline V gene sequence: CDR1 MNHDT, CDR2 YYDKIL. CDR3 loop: CASRRTGDTQYF. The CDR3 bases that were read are TGTGCTAGCAGGAGGACAGGAGAC.

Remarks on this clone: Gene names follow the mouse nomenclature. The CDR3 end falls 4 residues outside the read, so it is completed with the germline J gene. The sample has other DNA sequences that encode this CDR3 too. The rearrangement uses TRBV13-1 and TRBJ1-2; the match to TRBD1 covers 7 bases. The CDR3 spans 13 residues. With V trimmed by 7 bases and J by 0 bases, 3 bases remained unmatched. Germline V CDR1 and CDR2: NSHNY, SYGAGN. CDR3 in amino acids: CASRDSPNSDYTF. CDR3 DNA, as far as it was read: TGTGCCAGCCGGGACAGCCCAAACTCC.

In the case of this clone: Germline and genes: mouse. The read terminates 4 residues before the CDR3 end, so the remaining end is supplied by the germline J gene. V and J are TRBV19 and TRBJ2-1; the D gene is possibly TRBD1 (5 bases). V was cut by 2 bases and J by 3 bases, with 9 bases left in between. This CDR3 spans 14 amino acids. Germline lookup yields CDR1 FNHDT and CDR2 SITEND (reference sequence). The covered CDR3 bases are TGTGCCAGCAGTATTCTGGACACCTATGCT. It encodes CASSILDTYA. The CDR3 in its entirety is CASSILDTYAEQFF.

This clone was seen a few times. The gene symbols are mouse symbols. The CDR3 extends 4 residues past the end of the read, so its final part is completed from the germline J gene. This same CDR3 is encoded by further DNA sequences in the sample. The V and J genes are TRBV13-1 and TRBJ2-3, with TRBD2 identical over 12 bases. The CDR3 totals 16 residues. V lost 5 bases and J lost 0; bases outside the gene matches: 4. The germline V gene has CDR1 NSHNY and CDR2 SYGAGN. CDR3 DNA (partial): TGTGCCAGCAGGCCGGGACTGGGGGGTAGTGCAGAA. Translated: CASRPGLGGSAE. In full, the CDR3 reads CASRPGLGGSAETLYF.

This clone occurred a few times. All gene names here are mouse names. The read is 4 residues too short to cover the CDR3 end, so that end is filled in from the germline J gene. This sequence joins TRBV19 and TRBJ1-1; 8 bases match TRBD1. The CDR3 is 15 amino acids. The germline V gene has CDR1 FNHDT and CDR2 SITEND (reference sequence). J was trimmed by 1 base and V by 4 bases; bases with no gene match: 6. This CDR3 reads CASSHGQGGNTEVFF. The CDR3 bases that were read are TGTGCCAGCAGTCACGGACAGGGCGGGAACACA.

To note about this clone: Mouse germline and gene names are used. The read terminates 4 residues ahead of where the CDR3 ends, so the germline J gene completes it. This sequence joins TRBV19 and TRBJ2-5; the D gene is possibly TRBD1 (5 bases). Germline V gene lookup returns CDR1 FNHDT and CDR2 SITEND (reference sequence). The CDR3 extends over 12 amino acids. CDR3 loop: CASSLREDTQYF. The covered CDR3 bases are TGTGCCAGCAGTCTCAGGGAAGAC. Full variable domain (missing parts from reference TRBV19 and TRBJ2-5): GGIITQTPKFLIGQEGQKLTLKCQQNFNHDTMYWYRQDSGKGLRLIYYSITENDLQKGDLSEGYDASREKKSSFSLTVTSAQKNEMAVFLCASSLREDTQYFGPGTRLLVL.

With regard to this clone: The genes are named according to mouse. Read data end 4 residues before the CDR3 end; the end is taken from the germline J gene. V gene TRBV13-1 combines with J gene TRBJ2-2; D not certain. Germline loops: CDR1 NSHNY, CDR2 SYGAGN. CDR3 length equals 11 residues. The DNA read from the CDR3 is TGTGCCAGCAGTGAACAGGGG. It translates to CASSEQG. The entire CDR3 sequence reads CASSEQGQLYF.

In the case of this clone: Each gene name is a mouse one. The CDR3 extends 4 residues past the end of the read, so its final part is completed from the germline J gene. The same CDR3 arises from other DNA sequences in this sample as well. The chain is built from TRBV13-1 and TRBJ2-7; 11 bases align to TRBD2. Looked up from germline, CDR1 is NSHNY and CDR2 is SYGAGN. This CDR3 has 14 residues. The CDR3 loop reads CASRPGTGGYEQYF. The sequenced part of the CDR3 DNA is TGTGCCAGCAGGCCCGGGACTGGGGGATAT.

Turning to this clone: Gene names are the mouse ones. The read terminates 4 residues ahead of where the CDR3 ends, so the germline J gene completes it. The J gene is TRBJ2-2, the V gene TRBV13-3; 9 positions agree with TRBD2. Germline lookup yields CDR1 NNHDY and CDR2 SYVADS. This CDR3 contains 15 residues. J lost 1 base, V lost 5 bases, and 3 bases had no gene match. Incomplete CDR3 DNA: TGTGCCAGCAGGACTGGGGGAGTAAACACCGGG. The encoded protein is CASRTGGVNTG. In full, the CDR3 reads CASRTGGVNTGQLYF. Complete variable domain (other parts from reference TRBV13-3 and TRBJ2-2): EAAVTQSPRSKVAVTGGKVTLSCHQTNNHDYMYWYRQDTGHGLRLIHYSYVADSTEKGDIPDGYKASRPSQENFSLILELASLSQTAVYFCASRTGGVNTGQLYFGEGSKLTVL.

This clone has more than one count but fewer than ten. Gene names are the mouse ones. CDR3 sequence reads: CASGGRLGANTGQLYF. The sequenced part of the CDR3 DNA is TGTGCCAGCGGTGGCAGACTGGGGGCAAACACCGGG. The chain is built from TRBV13-2 and TRBJ2-2; 9 bases map to TRBD2. The CDR3 extends 4 residues past the end of the read, so its final part is completed from the germline J gene. Germline trimming cut 3 bases from V and 0 bases from J; bases unmatched to any gene: 3. Per the germline V gene, CDR1 is NNHNN and CDR2 is SYGAGS (reference sequence). The CDR3 extends over 16 amino acids.

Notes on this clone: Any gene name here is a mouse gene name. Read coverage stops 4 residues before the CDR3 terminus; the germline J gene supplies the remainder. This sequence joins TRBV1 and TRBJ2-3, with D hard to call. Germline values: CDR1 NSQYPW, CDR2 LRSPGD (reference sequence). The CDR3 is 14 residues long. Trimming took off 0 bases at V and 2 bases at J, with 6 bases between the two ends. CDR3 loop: CTCSAETTAETLYF. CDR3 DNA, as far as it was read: TGCACCTGCAGTGCAGAGACAACTGCAGAA.